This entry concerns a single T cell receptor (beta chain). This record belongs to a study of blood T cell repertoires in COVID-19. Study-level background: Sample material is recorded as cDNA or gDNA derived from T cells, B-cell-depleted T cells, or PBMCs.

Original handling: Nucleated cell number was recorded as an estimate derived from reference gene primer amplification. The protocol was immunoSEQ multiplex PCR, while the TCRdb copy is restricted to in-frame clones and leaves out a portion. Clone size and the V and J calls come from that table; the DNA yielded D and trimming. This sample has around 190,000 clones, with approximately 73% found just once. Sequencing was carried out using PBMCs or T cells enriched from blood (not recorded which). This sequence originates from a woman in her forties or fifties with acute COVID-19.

In nucleotides, the CDR3 is TGTGCCATCAGTGAAGGGGAAGTCTCCTACAATGAGCAGTTCTTC. It codes for CAISEGEVSYNEQFF. The chain is built from TRBV10-3 and TRBJ2-1; TRBD1 is a possible D gene (5 bases). Trimming left V 3 bases short and J 0 bases short, with 9 bases between. The CDR3 is 15 residues long. Germline CDR1 is ENHRY and CDR2 is SYGVKD.